This T cell receptor beta chain was observed in a study of Graves' ophthalmopathy and Graves' hyperthyroidism (dated by TCRdb to the late 2010s). Background on the whole study: Peripheral blood samples were taken at the time of initial diagnosis, before any treatment was given. The study used signatures of the TCR beta repertoire to tell Graves' ophthalmopathy apart from Graves' hyperthyroidism and to predict which patients would progress to ophthalmopathy. In total, approximately 130 blood samples were TCR-sequenced: fewer than 50 ophthalmopathy, around 75 hyperthyroidism and about 17 hyperthyroidism-to-ophthalmopathy patients. To explore V-J signatures distinguishing ophthalmopathy from hyperthyroidism, a discovery set of approximately 100 patients (43 ophthalmopathy, 57 stable hyperthyroidism) was enrolled. For independent validation, a separate cohort was made up of roughly 19 hyperthyroidism patients plus 17 patients who later progressed from hyperthyroidism to ophthalmopathy. T-cell repertoires of thyroid tissue and blood were compared in several hyperthyroidism patients. Once sampling was done, hyperthyroidism patients were given methimazole at a starting dose of 30 mg daily, while ophthalmopathy patients were given high-dose intravenous methylprednisolone.

Ophthalmopathy patients had moderately to severely active disease, Clinical Activity Score of at least 3, NOSPECS grade of at least 4, and disease duration under 3 months. Anyone with other autoimmune diseases, uncontrolled infections, pregnancy or lactation was excluded from the study. Diagnosis was based on clinical symptoms, serum thyroxine, TRAb, thyroid ultrasound and orbital computed tomography. PBMCs were isolated from 10 ml of fresh peripheral blood by Ficoll-Paque density gradient centrifugation. Trizol reagent was used to extract the total RNA, and its quality was then checked on an Agilent 2100 Bioanalyzer. V and J are truncated by 3 bases and 0 bases respectively, leaving an intervening sequence of 13 bases. Sequences SGDLS (CDR1) and YYNGEE (CDR2) are obtained from the germline V gene. The CDR3 has 16 amino acids, counting the end cysteine and phenylalanine. Just the 48-base CDR3 DNA is kept, in frame starting at base 1.

This clonotype has ten or more counts. Its antigen specificity is not known. No base quality information exists; no much larger clone differs at one position. Overall study results and their limits: Most expanded thyroid clonotypes with a frequency above 0.001 also appeared in blood, which suggests that blood repertoires may reflect the immune response in the thyroid. In validation, the model predicted ophthalmopathy progression with 70.59% sensitivity and roughly 72% specificity; approximately 12 predicted patients were CT-confirmed with GO in a median of approximately 6.5 months. The 13-signature model separated ophthalmopathy from stable hyperthyroidism with around 90% sensitivity and about 81% specificity in cross-validation, and 80%/75% in the test set. No statistical method was used to predetermine the sample size, and group allocation was not hidden from the investigators.

For repertoire sequencing, the TCR beta CDR3 regions were amplified from RNA transcripts. A first-round RT-PCR used HTBI primers with the Qiagen OneStep RT-PCR kit, followed by a second-round multiplex PCR, size selection and purification. Sequencing of the libraries was carried out on an Illumina HiSeq2000 in paired-end mode with 100 bp reads. The source study handled its data this way. SOAPnuke was used to process the reads, throwing out any read that had adapters, had uncalled bases, had a mean Phred below 15, or lacked an exact constant-primer or identifier match. COPE v1.2.5 was used to merge the high-quality paired reads. Each unique nucleotide sequence was treated as a clonotype, and MiTCR v1.1 was used to align the clonotypes to the IMGT TRB V, D and J references. Only V-J combinations with frequency above 0.0001 were analysed, covering approximately 99% of repertoires. For each V-J combination, a TCR clonal expansion and chaos score was defined as F50 clonal expansion divided by the chaos observed in the TCRdist matrix. Welch's t-statistics and random forest were used to narrow the features down to around twelve V-J combinations, which were then fed into a naive Bayes classifier. The similarity between thyroid and blood repertoires was quantified using the Morisita-Horn index. TCRdb reworked the public reads: Q25 trimming with fastp, MiXCR clone assembly, productive beta chains retained. For every CDR3 protein sequence, its rows merge into one entry that carries the most common genes and DNA. It is TCRdb's table, rather than the study itself, that gives the V and J calls and clone size. This sample holds approximately 700,000 distinct CDR3 sequences; about two fifths were observed only once. The top ten clonotypes cover 3% to 3.5% of the sample.

The clonotype comes from an adult man with Graves' ophthalmopathy. Sequencing was carried out using peripheral blood. The chain joins TRBV9 to TRBJ1-3; TRBD1 is a possible D gene, resting on 5 matching bases. CDR3 sequence: CASSGGRVSSGNTIYF. The DNA reads as follows: TGTGCCAGCAGCGGGGGGAGGGTAAGCTCTGGAAACACCATATATTTT.